The 32 T cell receptor beta chains in this list originate from one sample, sequenced in a study of beta chain features in type 1 diabetes. TCRB transcripts that were expressed got sequenced, as all of the isolated RNA had been reverse transcribed. Sequenced by immunoSEQ multiplex PCR; TCRdb stores in-frame clones only, minus some. The repertoire holds roughly 370,000 clones, around 14% seen once, with roughly 0.033% in the top ten. Sample: naive CD4+ T cells from blood. All receptors derive from a man under 40 in good health.

This clone appeared a few times. This chain joins TRBV11-2 and TRBJ2-7; D call uncertain. The V gene lost 2 bases and the J gene lost 4 bases, with 6 bases spanning the gap. CDR1 and CDR2 from the germline V gene are SGHAT and FQNNGV. This CDR3 region has 12 residues. The chain's CDR3 is CASSLRAYEQYF. The CDR3 coding sequence is TGTGCCAGCAGCTTACGCGCTTACGAGCAGTACTTC.

In its sample, this clone was seen a few times. The V gene is TRBV29-1, the J gene TRBJ2-5; 8 bases match TRBD2. Trimming took 6 bases from V and 6 from J; bases not matched to a gene: 9. Germline V gene lookup returns CDR1 SQVTM and CDR2 ANQGSEA. The CDR3 contains 13 residues. The CDR3 region has the DNA TGCAGCGTGGATGGAGCGGGAGCGAAGACCCAGTACTTC. As protein: CSVDGAGAKTQYF. Full variable domain (missing parts from reference TRBV29-1 and TRBJ2-5): SAVISQKPSRDICQRGTSLTIQCQVDSQVTMMFWYRQQPGQSLTLIATANQGSEATYESGFVIDKFPISRPNLTFSTLTVSNMSPEDSSIYLCSVDGAGAKTQYFGPGTRLLVL.

This clone was found a few times. The chain carries TRBV4-3 and TRBJ2-1; unclear D gene. Germline V lookup: CDR1 LGHNA, CDR2 YSLEER. The V end lost 0 bases, the J end lost 10 bases, and 22 bases lay between the germline ends. The CDR3 sequence is 17 residues long. The CDR3 here is CASSQEGWLIALEEQFF. The CDR3 DNA reads as TGCGCCAGCAGCCAAGAAGGGTGGTTAATAGCCCTCGAAGAGCAGTTCTTC.

The rearrangement joins TRBV9 to TRBJ2-3, with TRBD2 matching over 12 bases. Germline V CDR1 and CDR2: SGDLS, YYNGEE. The junction had 5 bases not matched to a gene; V was cut back by 3 bases and J by 3 bases. CDR3 size: 16 residues. CDR3 in DNA: TGTGCCAGCAGCGCCAGACTAGCGGGGGTGACAGATACGCAGTATTTT. Its translation is CASSARLAGVTDTQYF.

A few counts support this clone. V and J are TRBV2 and TRBJ2-4; no definite D call. V was cut by 8 bases and J by 0 bases, with 14 bases left in between. CDR3 size: 15 residues. Germline V gives CDR1 SNHLY, CDR2 FYNNEI. CDR3 residues: CASLHERLAKNIQYF. The DNA of the CDR3 is TGTGCCAGCCTACACGAGCGCCTAGCCAAAAACATTCAGTACTTC. Based on the CDR3 plus reference TRBV2 and TRBJ2-4, the full variable domain is EPEVTQTPSHQVTQMGQEVILRCVPISNHLYFYWYRQILGQKVEFLVSFYNNEISEKSEIFDDQFSVERPDGSNFTLKIRSTKLEDSAMYFCASLHERLAKNIQYFGAGTRLSVL.

The chain is built from TRBV10-3 and TRBJ2-1; weak D call: TRBD2 (5 bases). CDR1 and CDR2 (germline): ENHRY, SYGVKD. V lost 6 bases, J lost 2 bases, and 11 bases lay in between. The CDR3 is made up of 14 amino acids. CDR3 sequence: CAISGLTPYNEQFF. As DNA, the CDR3 is TGTGCCATCAGCGGACTTACTCCCTACAATGAGCAGTTCTTC.

This clone was counted a few times. This sample includes further DNA sequences coding for the same CDR3. The V gene is TRBV9, the J gene TRBJ2-1; TRBD2 is a possible D gene (5 bases). V was trimmed by 0 bases and J by 0 bases, leaving 7 bases between them. The germline gives CDR1 SGDLS, CDR2 YYNGEE. CDR3 length: 15 amino acids. CDR3 protein: CASSVDRGSYNEQFF. The CDR3 region has the DNA TGTGCCAGCAGCGTAGACCGGGGCTCCTACAATGAGCAGTTCTTC.

This chain connects TRBV5-1 to TRBJ2-2; D gene unclear. The CDR3 contains 12 residues. CDR1 and CDR2 (germline): SGHRS, YFSETQ. The V end lost 0 bases, the J end lost 8 bases, and 5 bases lay between the germline ends. The DNA of the CDR3 is TGCGCCAGCAGCTTGGAAAGAGGGGAGCTGTTTTTT. It specifies CASSLERGELFF.

This clone has just a few counts. The V call is TRBV18, the J call TRBJ2-5; D uncertain. Deletions cut 3 bases from V and 1 base from J, with 12 bases between. From germline, CDR1 is KGHSH and CDR2 LQKENI. The CDR3 consists of 15 residues. CDR3 loop: CASSPRSSFQETQYF. In DNA form, the CDR3 reads TGTGCCAGCTCACCTAGGTCGAGCTTCCAAGAGACCCAGTACTTC.

This clone was seen a few times. The chain uses TRBV29-1 and TRBJ1-5; D unresolved. The germline gives CDR1 SQVTM, CDR2 ANQGSEA. This CDR3 contains 14 residues. V was trimmed by 4 bases and J by 2 bases, leaving 12 bases between them. The DNA of the CDR3 is TGCAGCGTTGCCTGGGCAGTGGGCAATCAGCCCCAGCATTTT. Protein sequence: CSVAWAVGNQPQHF.

The chain employs TRBV2 and TRBJ1-5, with D unclear. The V gene's germline CDR1 is SNHLY and CDR2 FYNNEI. The CDR3 has 14 residues. V was pared by 1 base and J by 1 base, with 5 bases between. The chain's CDR3 is CASSEGISNQPQHF. DNA for the CDR3: TGTGCCAGCAGTGAAGGGATAAGCAATCAGCCCCAGCATTTT.

This clone appeared a few times. The chain carries TRBV6-1 and TRBJ2-1; perhaps D is TRBD1 or TRBD2 (5 bases each). The germline V gene encodes CDR1 MNHNS and CDR2 SASEGT. The CDR3 runs 14 residues. CDR3 in DNA: TGTGCTGGGACGGGTATCGGCTCCTACAATGAGCAGTTCTTC. It codes for CAGTGIGSYNEQFF.

The chain carries TRBV9 and TRBJ1-2; possibly TRBD1 for D (5 bases). This CDR3 comprises 14 residues. From germline, CDR1 is SGDLS and CDR2 YYNGEE. The ends were cut back, 2 bases at V and 6 bases at J, with 14 bases in the middle. The CDR3 spells CASSVGNAGDGYTF. DNA of the CDR3: TGTGCCAGCAGCGTGGGTAACGCGGGGGATGGCTACACCTTC.

This clone was seen more than once but under ten times. The genes are TRBV5-4 and TRBJ2-1; 14 bases are a match to TRBD2. The CDR3 has 16 residues. V lost 4 bases to trimming and J lost 9 bases; unmatched junction nucleotides: 9. Germline CDR1 SGHNT, CDR2 YYREEE (reference sequence). In DNA form, the CDR3 reads TGTGCCAGCAGCGGGGGACTAGCGGGAGAGGGATTTGAGCAGTTCTTC. Translated: CASSGGLAGEGFEQFF.

The V call is TRBV11-1, the J call TRBJ2-2, with 8 bases matching TRBD2. Looked up from germline, CDR1 is SGHAT and CDR2 is FQDESV (reference sequence). Trimming took 5 bases from V and 8 from J; bases not matched to a gene: 7. This CDR3 is built from 14 residues. The CDR3 protein is CASSIAGGPGELFF. The CDR3 DNA reads as TGTGCCAGCAGCATCGCGGGAGGCCCGGGGGAGCTGTTTTTT.

This clone was recorded a few times. This CDR3 reads CASSLFRGTQRAFF. CDR3 DNA sequence: TGTGCCAGCAGCTTGTTTCGGGGAACCCAAAGGGCTTTCTTT. The chain joins TRBV5-6 to TRBJ1-1; D is unclear. Trimming removed 1 base from V and 11 bases from J, with 18 bases in between. The germline CDR1 and CDR2 sequences are SGHDT and YYEEEE. The CDR3 runs to 14 residues.

This clone was detected only a few times. The chain has TRBV30 and TRBJ1-1; perhaps TRBD1 as D (5 bases). Trimming took 0 bases from V and 5 from J, leaving 13 bases between them. Germline values: CDR1 GTSNPN, CDR2 SVGIG (reference sequence). The CDR3 runs to 14 residues. The CDR3 region is CAWSVSLKGTEAFF. The CDR3 DNA sequence: TGTGCCTGGAGTGTGTCCCTTAAGGGGACTGAAGCTTTCTTT.

The gene calls are TRBV9 and TRBJ2-3; weak D call: TRBD2 (6 bases). Trimming shortened V by 1 base and J by 0 bases, and 12 bases separated the two germline ends. The germline V gene encodes CDR1 SGDLS and CDR2 YYNGEE. CDR3 length: 16 amino acids. The CDR3 protein is CASSVFGGMSTDTQYF. The CDR3 DNA sequence: TGTGCCAGCAGCGTATTTGGCGGGATGAGCACAGATACGCAGTATTTT.

This clone was seen more than once but under ten times. The rearrangement joins TRBV10-3 to TRBJ2-5; 7 bases match TRBD1. Germline CDR1 reads ENHRY; CDR2 reads SYGVKD. CDR3 length equals 15 residues. With V trimmed by 0 bases and J by 1 base, 2 bases remained unmatched. CDR3 sequence: CAISESDRAQETQYF. The CDR3 DNA reads TGTGCCATCAGTGAGTCCGACAGGGCCCAAGAGACCCAGTACTTC.

This clone was observed many times. The chain links TRBV29-1 to TRBJ2-4, with a weak D call TRBD1 (7 bases). Trimming pared 8 bases from V and 6 bases from J, leaving 14 bases between. Germline V gene sequence: CDR1 SQVTM, CDR2 ANQGSEA. This CDR3 is built from 12 residues. The CDR3 region is CSTRQGGNIQYF. CDR3 bases: TGCAGCACGAGACAGGGAGGAAACATTCAGTACTTC.

The CDR3 coding sequence is TGTGCCAGCAAAAACCACAATGAGCAGTTCTTC. Its translation is CASKNHNEQFF. V is TRBV11-3 and J is TRBJ2-1, with unresolved D. This CDR3 comprises 11 residues. Germline CDR1 SGHNT, CDR2 YENEEA. V lost 7 bases to trimming and J lost 5 bases, with 6 bases between them.

This chain uses TRBV7-8 with TRBJ2-2; D is unresolved. Trimming left V 1 base short and J 7 bases short, with 10 bases between. CDR3 length equals 14 residues. Germline V gene data show CDR1 as SGHVS and CDR2 as FQNEAQ. CDR3 coding DNA: TGTGCCAGCAGCTTAGTTCAGAGTCTCGGGGAGCTGTTTTTT. Encoded protein: CASSLVQSLGELFF.

The chain is built from TRBV6-5 and TRBJ2-5, with 8 nucleotides matching TRBD1. V shed 5 bases, J shed 4 bases, and the junction held 3 bases outside the gene matches. The germline CDR1 and CDR2 sequences are MNHEY and SVGAGI. The CDR3 spans 13 residues. The CDR3 DNA follows: TGTGCCAGCAGTCTCCAGGGGGCAGAGACCCAGTACTTC. Residues: CASSLQGAETQYF.

The chain joins TRBV5-6 to TRBJ2-1; D ambiguous. This CDR3 is built from 11 residues. Germline CDR1 is SGHDT and CDR2 is YYEEEE. V was shortened by 0 bases and J by 7 bases, with 2 bases between the two germline ends. CDR3: CASSLENEQFF. The CDR3 DNA is TGTGCCAGCAGCTTGGAGAATGAGCAGTTCTTC.

This clone occurred a few times. The V and J genes are TRBV4-3 and TRBJ1-2; 8 nucleotides line up with TRBD1. With V trimmed by 0 bases and J by 2 bases, 2 bases remained unmatched. This CDR3 comprises 15 residues. Germline-derived CDR1 and CDR2 are LGHNA and YSLEER. The CDR3 region is CASSQDWTGNYGYTF. In DNA, the CDR3 is TGCGCCAGCAGCCAAGACTGGACAGGGAACTATGGCTACACCTTC.

This chain joins TRBV28 and TRBJ2-5; D unclear. The germline V and J ends were trimmed by 3 bases and 5 bases, with 4 bases remaining between them. The CDR3 is 11 residues long. Germline lookup yields CDR1 MDHEN and CDR2 SYDVKM. Written as DNA, the CDR3 is TGTGCCAGCAGTTTCTCGGAGACCCAGTACTTC. Its protein is CASSFSETQYF.

This sequence joins TRBV25-1 and TRBJ2-3; D might be TRBD2 (6 bases). The CDR3 has 13 amino acids. Per the germline V gene, CDR1 is MGHDK and CDR2 is SYGVNS. V lost 6 bases, J lost 1 base, and 8 bases lay in between. CDR3 nucleotide sequence: TGTGCCAGCAGCCCGGGAGGCACAGATACGCAGTATTTT. It encodes CASSPGGTDTQYF.

The chain is built from TRBV7-2 and TRBJ2-1; D is undetermined. There are 11 residues in the CDR3. V gave up 8 bases and J gave up 13 bases, with 15 bases separating them. The germline CDR1 and CDR2 sequences are SGHTA and FQGNSA. CDR3 amino acids: CASQLKGPQFF. DNA for the CDR3: TGTGCCAGCCAGCTGAAGGGCCCACAGTTCTTC.

This clone was seen a few times. V and J are TRBV2 and TRBJ2-7, with 10 bases fitting TRBD2. The V gene's germline CDR1 is SNHLY and CDR2 FYNNEI. The CDR3 sequence is 13 residues long. The ends lost 8 bases at V and 2 bases at J; junction bases unmatched: 3. CDR3 protein: CASETSGAYEQYV. The CDR3 DNA reads as TGTGCCAGCGAAACTAGCGGGGCCTACGAGCAGTACGTC.

This clone was recorded a few times. This chain uses TRBV7-9 with TRBJ2-7, with 7 bases lining up with TRBD1. The CDR3 contains 17 residues. CDR1 is SEHNR and CDR2 is FQNEAQ in the germline V gene (reference sequence). V trimming: 5 bases; J trimming: 0 bases; junction bases outside the gene matches: 13. The CDR3, as DNA: TGTGCCAGCAGCCCTAGGAGCGACAGGGCTATCTCCTACGAGCAGTACTTC. It specifies CASSPRSDRAISYEQYF.

This clone showed up just a few times. This chain uses TRBV29-1 with TRBJ1-2, with 8 positions matching TRBD1. Germline values: CDR1 SQVTM, CDR2 ANQGSEA. J lost 1 base, V lost 3 bases, and 10 bases had no gene match. The CDR3 loop spans 16 amino acids. CDR3 sequence: CSVDRDRGSYNYGYTF. CDR3 coding DNA: TGCAGCGTTGATCGCGACAGGGGATCCTATAACTATGGCTACACCTTC.

The chain employs TRBV6-1 and TRBJ1-1, with D hard to call. CDR3 length: 11 amino acids. V was clipped by 3 bases and J by 11 bases, with 10 bases between them. Germline loops: CDR1 MNHNS, CDR2 SASEGT. CDR3 region: CASSDPLVAFF. The CDR3 nucleotides are TGTGCCAGCAGTGACCCTCTGGTGGCTTTCTTT.